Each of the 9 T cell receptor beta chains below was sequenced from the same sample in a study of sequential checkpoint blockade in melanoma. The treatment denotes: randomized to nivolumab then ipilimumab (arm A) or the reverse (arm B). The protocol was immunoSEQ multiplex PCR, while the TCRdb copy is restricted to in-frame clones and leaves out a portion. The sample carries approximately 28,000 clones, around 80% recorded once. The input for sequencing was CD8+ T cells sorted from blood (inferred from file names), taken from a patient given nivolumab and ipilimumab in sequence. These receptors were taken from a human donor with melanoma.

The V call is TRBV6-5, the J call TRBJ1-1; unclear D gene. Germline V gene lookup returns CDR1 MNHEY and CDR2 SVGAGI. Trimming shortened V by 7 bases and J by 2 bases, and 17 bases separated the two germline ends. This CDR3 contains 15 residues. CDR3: CASNPSGSRNTEAFF. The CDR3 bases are TGTGCCAGCAATCCGAGCGGATCCCGAAACACTGAAGCTTTCTTT.

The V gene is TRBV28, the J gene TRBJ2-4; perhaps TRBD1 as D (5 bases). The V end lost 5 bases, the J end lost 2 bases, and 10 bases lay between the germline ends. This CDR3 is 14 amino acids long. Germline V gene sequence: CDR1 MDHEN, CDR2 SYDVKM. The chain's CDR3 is CASSPRQTKNIQYF. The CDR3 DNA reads TGTGCCAGCAGTCCCCGACAGACCAAAAACATTCAGTACTTC.

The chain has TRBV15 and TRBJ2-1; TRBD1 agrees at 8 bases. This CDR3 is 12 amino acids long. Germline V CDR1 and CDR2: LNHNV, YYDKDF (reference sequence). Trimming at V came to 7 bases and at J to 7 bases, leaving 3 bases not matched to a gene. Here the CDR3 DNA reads TGTGCCACCACCAACAGGGGGAATGAGCAGTTCTTC. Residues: CATTNRGNEQFF.

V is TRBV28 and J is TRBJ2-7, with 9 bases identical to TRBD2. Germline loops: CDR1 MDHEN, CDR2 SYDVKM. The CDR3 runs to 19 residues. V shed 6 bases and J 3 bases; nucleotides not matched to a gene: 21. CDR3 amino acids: CASSLTKQGGAGGFYEQYF. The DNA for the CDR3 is TGTGCCAGCAGCCTAACCAAGCAGGGAGGAGCGGGGGGATTCTACGAGCAGTACTTC. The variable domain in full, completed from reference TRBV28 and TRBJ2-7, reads DVKVTQSSRYLVKRTGEKVFLECVQDMDHENMFWYRQDPGLGLRLIYFSYDVKMKEKGDIPEGYSVSREKKERFSLILESASTNQTSMYLCASSLTKQGGAGGFYEQYFGPGTRLTVT.

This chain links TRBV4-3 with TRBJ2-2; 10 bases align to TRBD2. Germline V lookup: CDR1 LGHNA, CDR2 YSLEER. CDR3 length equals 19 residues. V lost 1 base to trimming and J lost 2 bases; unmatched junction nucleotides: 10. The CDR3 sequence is CASSQVNRLAGGNTGELFF. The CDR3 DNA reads TGCGCCAGCAGCCAAGTCAACCGCTTAGCGGGAGGTAACACCGGGGAGCTGTTTTTT.

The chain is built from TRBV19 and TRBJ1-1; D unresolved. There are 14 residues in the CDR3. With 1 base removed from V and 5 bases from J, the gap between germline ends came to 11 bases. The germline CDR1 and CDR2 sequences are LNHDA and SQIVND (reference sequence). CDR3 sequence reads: CASSIGFRGTEAFF. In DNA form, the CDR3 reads TGTGCCAGTAGTATAGGCTTTCGAGGGACTGAAGCTTTCTTT. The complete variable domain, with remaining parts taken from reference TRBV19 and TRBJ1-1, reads DGGITQSPKYLFRKEGQNVTLSCEQNLNHDAMYWYRQDPGQGLRLIYYSQIVNDFQKGDIAEGYSVSREKKESFPLTVTSAQKNPTAFYLCASSIGFRGTEAFFGQGTRLTVV.

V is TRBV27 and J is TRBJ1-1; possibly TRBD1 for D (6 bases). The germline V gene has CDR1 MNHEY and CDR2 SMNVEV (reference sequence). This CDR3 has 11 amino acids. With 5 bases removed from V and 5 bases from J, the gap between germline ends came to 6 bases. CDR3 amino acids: CASSQGTEAFF. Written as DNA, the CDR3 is TGTGCCAGCAGTCAGGGGACTGAAGCTTTCTTT.

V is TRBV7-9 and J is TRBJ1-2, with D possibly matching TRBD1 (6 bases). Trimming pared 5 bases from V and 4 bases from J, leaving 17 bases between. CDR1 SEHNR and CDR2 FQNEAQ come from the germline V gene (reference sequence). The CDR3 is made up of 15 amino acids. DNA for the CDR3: TGTGCCAGCAGCCAAGGGGGTGACCGGGCCTATGGCTACACCTTC. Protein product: CASSQGGDRAYGYTF.

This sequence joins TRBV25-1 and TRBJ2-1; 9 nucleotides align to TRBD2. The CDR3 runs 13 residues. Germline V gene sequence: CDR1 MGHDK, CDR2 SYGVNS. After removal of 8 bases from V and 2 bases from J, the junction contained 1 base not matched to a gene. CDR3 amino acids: CASAGGPYNEQFF. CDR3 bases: TGTGCCAGCGCGGGAGGGCCCTACAATGAGCAGTTCTTC.